Listed here is a single TCR beta chain. The antigen remains unidentified. Time point: baseline, week 1 (first vaccination visit). Treatment given: pre-vaccination baseline after standard-of-care therapy. Each tumor in the donors was a new WHO grade 3 or 4 astrocytoma, IDH1-mutant and ATRX-lost. Germline CDR1 reads SQVTM; CDR2 reads ANQGSEA. The V end lost 4 bases, the J end lost 1 base, and 11 bases lay between the germline ends. There are 14 residues in the CDR3. This specimen belongs to a study of a mutant IDH1 vaccine in newly diagnosed glioma. Study-wide background: Treated patients, roughly 60% male and approximately 40% female, averaged 40.4 years of age. Previous treatment comprised radiotherapy, temozolomide, or both, mostly both.

Study results and caveats: Pseudoprogression appeared unlinked to shifts in leading peripheral T cell clonotypes.

The protocol was immunoSEQ multiplex PCR, while the TCRdb copy is restricted to in-frame clones and leaves out a portion. The sample lists approximately 88,000 clones; 80% were seen once. This TCR derives from a man aged 35 to 55 with glioma. The rearrangement uses TRBV29-1 and TRBJ2-1; D gene ambiguous. Material: PBMCs, obtained from a glioma patient treated with radiotherapy, temozolomide or both. The CDR3: CSVVSTMSYNEQFF. The CDR3 DNA reads as TGCAGCGTTGTGAGTACCATGTCCTACAATGAGCAGTTCTTC.